This TCR beta chain stems from a study of CXCR3-negative and CXCR3-positive naive CD8 T cells (dated 2019 in TCRdb). As for the study more broadly: In total, about 135 million TRB reads were obtained, corresponding to roughly 1.5 +/- 0.3 million reads per library. The diversity and physicochemical repertoire analyses included more than ten donors pooled from two independent experiments. TRBV-TRBJ cluster analysis included naive subsets from 5 or 6 donors and memory cells from 3 donors. On the study overall, not on this receptor specifically: Both naive subsets had comparably high repertoire diversity, while memory CD8+ T cells had much lower repertoire diversity. Freshly isolated PBMCs were used for most assays because CXCR3 expression partially decreased after cryopreservation. Because surface CD5, which has been linked to self-reactivity in mice, was comparable between naive subsets, TCR interaction strength was also inferred from TRB CDR3 physicochemical properties. Naive CXCR3-negative and CXCR3-positive cells from the same donor showed similar TRBV-TRBJ usage, whereas memory cells showed distinct patterns.

No count is logged; frequency rates this clonotype as medium-sized (0.01 to 0.1%). The antigen this receptor binds is unknown. The listed sequencing device is NextSeq 550. The Human TCR Profiling Kit (MiLaboratory) was used to make UMI-labeled 5' RACE TRB cDNA libraries. The full amount of extracted RNA was used for cDNA synthesis, and the full amount of resulting cDNA was used for PCR amplification. Libraries were prepared in parallel with an identical number of PCR cycles. The authors processed their data as follows. With a requirement of at least two reads per UMI, MIGEC and MiXCR extracted about 53,000 +/- 9,400 unique UMI-labeled TRB cDNA molecules per library. On average, around 40,000 +/- 10,000 functional in-frame TRB CDR3 nucleotide clonotypes lacking stop codons were found per library. Diversity metrics, including normalized Shannon-Wiener and Chao1, were computed in VDJtools after downsampling to 5000 UMI-labeled TRB molecules per sample. VDJtools was used to calculate clonotype-size-weighted physicochemical properties of the central five CDR3 residues, namely interaction energy, strength, volume and Kidera factor 4. Based on TCRdb reprocessing of the reads, there is one entry per CDR3 protein sequence, and DNA is missing. The V and J calls were not made by the authors but by TCRdb's processing. The sample table records some 22,000 distinct CDR3 sequences. The ten largest clones take up around 18% of the sample.

Each CD8+ T cell subset was flow-sorted in triplicate, and 300,000 or so cells per subset were placed directly into RLT lysis buffer. Peripheral blood mononuclear cells were isolated from buffy coats by standard density gradient centrifugation. Total RNA was extracted from sorted cells using an RNeasy Mini Kit. The germline V gene (reference sequence) specifies MNHNY as CDR1 and SVGAGI as CDR2. CDR3 length: 13 amino acids, cysteine to phenylalanine. Only the protein is available. Specimen: memory CD8+ T cells from blood. In the paper's terms, the cell subset or site label means: conventional CD8+ memory T cells (TMEM), sorted as controls. The rearrangement combines TRBV6-6 with TRBJ2-5. The receptor was isolated from a human donor in good health. Some clones in this sample may be carry-over from other donors' samples. The CDR3 here reads CASSYVAQETQYF.